A selection of T cell receptor beta chains follows, all from one sample in a study of blood T cell repertoires in COVID-19. The repertoire was sequenced with immunoSEQ multiplex PCR; TCRdb's copy has only in-frame clones and lacks some. The sample lists approximately 220,000 clones, roughly 80% seen once, with 7.9% in the top ten. The specimen sequenced was peripheral blood. The receptors shown here come from an elderly woman with acute or convalescent COVID-19. Both conserved end residues are part of each CDR3. The D gene is left open where the match is weak. The size field is filled for only some rows; it gives once, few, many or a size class.

TRBV30	TRBD1	NA	TRBJ1-5	CAWRDRGEGQPQHF	TGTGCCTGGAGGGACAGGGGGGAAGGACAGCCCCAGCATTTT
TRBV3-1/TRBV3-2	NA	NA	TRBJ2-3	CASSQERALNTDTQYF	TGTGCCAGCAGCCAAGAGAGGGCGCTCAACACAGATACGCAGTATTTT
TRBV6-5	NA	NA	TRBJ1-5	CASNQGSQPQHF	TGTGCCAGCAACCAGGGGTCACAGCCCCAGCATTTT
TRBV6-5	TRBD2	NA	TRBJ2-3	CASSSRGGARDTQYF	TGTGCCAGCAGTTCTCGCGGGGGGGCCCGAGATACGCAGTATTTT
TRBV5-1	NA	few	TRBJ2-3	CASSPGGPDTQYF	TGCGCCAGCAGCCCCGGAGGCCCAGATACGCAGTATTTT
TRBV5-4	TRBD1	NA	TRBJ1-4	CASSPDRATNEKLFF	TGTGCCAGCAGCCCGGACAGGGCAACTAATGAAAAACTGTTTTTT
TRBV6-5	NA	NA	TRBJ1-2	CASSISVVNYGYTF	TGTGCCAGCAGCATATCAGTCGTGAACTATGGCTACACCTTC
TRBV12-3/TRBV12-4	NA	NA	TRBJ2-7	CASGRDTTYEQYF	TGTGCCAGCGGTAGAGACACCACCTACGAGCAGTACTTC
TRBV5-1	TRBD1	NA	TRBJ2-1	CASSLGQGVNEQFF	TGCGCCAGCAGCTTGGGGCAGGGGGTAAATGAGCAGTTCTTC
TRBV4-1	NA	NA	TRBJ2-1	CASSQEGPSGEQFF	TGCGCCAGCAGCCAAGAGGGGCCGTCAGGGGAGCAGTTCTTC
TRBV4-1	TRBD1	NA	TRBJ1-5	CASSHYLRQGAIGNQPQHF	TGCGCCAGCAGCCATTATCTGAGACAGGGGGCGATCGGCAATCAGCCCCAGCATTTT
TRBV29-1	TRBD1	NA	TRBJ2-1	CSVGQGVNEQFF	TGCAGCGTAGGACAGGGGGTGAATGAGCAGTTCTTC
TRBV6-6	NA	NA	TRBJ1-2	CASSYPTANYGYTF	TGTGCCAGCAGTTACCCAACAGCTAACTATGGCTACACCTTC
TRBV5-1	TRBD1	NA	TRBJ2-7	CASSTGTGKAYEQYF	TGCGCCAGCAGCACCGGGACAGGGAAGGCCTACGAGCAGTACTTC
TRBV15	NA	once	TRBJ2-7	CATSRDGQGINEQYF	TGTGCCACCAGCAGAGATGGGCAGGGTATCAACGAGCAGTACTTC
TRBV6-5	NA	NA	TRBJ1-2	CASTSTAATNYGYTF	TGTGCCAGCACGTCCACAGCCGCTACTAACTATGGCTACACCTTC
TRBV2	NA	NA	TRBJ2-7	CASSEREIGDEQYF	TGTGCCAGCAGTGAAAGGGAGATCGGCGACGAGCAGTACTTC
TRBV18	TRBD1	NA	TRBJ2-5	CASSPSRNKQGGETQYF	TGTGCCAGCTCACCAAGTCGTAATAAACAGGGGGGAGAGACCCAGTACTTC
TRBV29-1	TRBD1	NA	TRBJ1-1	CSVEGTVQGTEAFF	TGCAGCGTTGAGGGGACAGTGCAGGGAACTGAAGCTTTCTTT